A selection of T cell receptor beta chains follows, all from one sample in a study of control samples from healthy donors and cancer patients. Sequencing was performed with immunoSEQ multiplex PCR; in TCRdb, only in-frame clones are kept and a portion is missing. The data hold around 45,000 clones, with 60% to 80% observed a single time. The sequenced sample consisted of formalin-fixed, paraffin-embedded tissue. These receptor sequences come from a male donor with melanoma. Both conserved end residues are part of each CDR3. A D gene is named only where the DNA matches it firmly.

>TRBJ2-7|TRBV27|TRBD2
CVSSSRTSYHEQYF
>TRBJ2-3|TRBV25-1|TRBD1
CASHYQGEDTQYF
>TRBJ2-7|TRBV18|TRBD1
CASSRRGQAAYEQYF
>TRBJ2-1|TRBV5-1|TRBD1
CASSLATQGDEQFF
>TRBJ2-2|TRBV6-5|-
CASSYSMLGYTGELFF
>TRBJ1-1|TRBV27|TRBD1
CASSRTGSNTEAFF
>TRBJ2-1|TRBV1|-
CTSSHGTPDNEQFF
>TRBJ2-7|TRBV29-1|TRBD2
CSVGQGVPGLAGTYEQYF
>TRBJ2-7|TRBV7-9|TRBD2
CASTRTSGSYEQYF
>TRBJ2-5|TRBV19|-
CASSSRGQETQYF
>TRBJ2-3|TRBV3-1/TRBV3-2|TRBD2
CASSPLAGGSIDTQYF
>TRBJ2-2|TRBV2|TRBD2
CASIRRENLNTGELFF
>TRBJ2-7|TRBV19|TRBD1
CASSTLTGVEQYF
>TRBJ1-4|TRBV23-1|-
CASSHQRDRGGNEKLFF
>TRBJ2-3|TRBV29-1|-
CSVEDSGVGTDTQYF